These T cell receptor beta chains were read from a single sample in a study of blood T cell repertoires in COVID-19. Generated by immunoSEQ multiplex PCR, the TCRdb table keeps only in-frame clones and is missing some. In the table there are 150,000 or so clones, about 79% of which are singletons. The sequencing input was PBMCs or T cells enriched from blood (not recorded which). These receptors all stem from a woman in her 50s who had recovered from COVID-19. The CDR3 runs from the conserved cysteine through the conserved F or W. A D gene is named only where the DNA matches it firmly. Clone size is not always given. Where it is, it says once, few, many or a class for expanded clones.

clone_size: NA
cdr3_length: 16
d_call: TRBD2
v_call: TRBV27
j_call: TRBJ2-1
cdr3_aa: CASSRLAGATYNEQFF
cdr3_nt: TGTGCCAGCAGTCGACTAGCGGGAGCGACCTACAATGAGCAGTTCTTC

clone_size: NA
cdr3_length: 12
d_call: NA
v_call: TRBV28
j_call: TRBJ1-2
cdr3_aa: CASSLYRYGYTF
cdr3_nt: TGTGCCAGCAGTTTATATCGGTATGGCTACACCTTC

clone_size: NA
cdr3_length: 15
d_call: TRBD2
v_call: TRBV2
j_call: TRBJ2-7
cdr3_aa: CASSDTSGRPYEQYF
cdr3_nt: TGTGCCAGCAGTGATACTAGCGGGAGGCCCTACGAGCAGTACTTC

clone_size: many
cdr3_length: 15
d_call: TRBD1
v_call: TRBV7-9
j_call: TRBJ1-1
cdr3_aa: CASSMKTGGFTEAFF
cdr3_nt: TGTGCCAGCAGCATGAAGACAGGGGGCTTCACTGAAGCTTTCTTT

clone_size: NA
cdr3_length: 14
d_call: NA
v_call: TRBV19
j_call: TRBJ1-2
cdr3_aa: CASARGGKNYGYTF
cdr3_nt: TGTGCCAGTGCCCGGGGGGGTAAGAACTATGGCTACACCTTC

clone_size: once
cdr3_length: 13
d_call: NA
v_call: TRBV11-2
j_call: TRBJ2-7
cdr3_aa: CASSPIQGYEQYF
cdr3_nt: TGTGCCAGCAGCCCCATACAGGGCTACGAGCAGTACTTC

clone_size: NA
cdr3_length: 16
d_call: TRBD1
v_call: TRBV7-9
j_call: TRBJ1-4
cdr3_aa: CASSLASGGSNEKLFF
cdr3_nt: TGTGCCAGCAGCTTAGCCTCAGGGGGCTCTAATGAAAAACTGTTTTTT

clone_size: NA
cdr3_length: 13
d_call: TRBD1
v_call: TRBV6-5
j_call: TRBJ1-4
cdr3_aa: CASRDRTNEKLFF
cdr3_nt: TGTGCCAGCCGGGACAGAACTAATGAAAAACTGTTTTTT

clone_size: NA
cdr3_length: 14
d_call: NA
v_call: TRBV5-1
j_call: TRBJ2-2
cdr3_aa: CASSLGQGTGELFF
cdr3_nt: TGCGCCAGCAGCTTGGGGCAGGGGACCGGGGAGCTGTTTTTT

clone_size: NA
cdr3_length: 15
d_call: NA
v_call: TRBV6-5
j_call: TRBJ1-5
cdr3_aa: CASQRGKNSNQPQHF
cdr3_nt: TGTGCCAGCCAAAGGGGCAAAAATAGCAATCAGCCCCAGCATTTT

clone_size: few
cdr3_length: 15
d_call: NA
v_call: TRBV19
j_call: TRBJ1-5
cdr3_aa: CASSIESRPGTPQHF
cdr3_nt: TGTGCCAGTAGTATCGAGTCTAGACCCGGAACGCCCCAGCATTTT

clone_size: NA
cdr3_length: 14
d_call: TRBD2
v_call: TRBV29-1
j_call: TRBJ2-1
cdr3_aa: CSAGTSGGMNEQFF
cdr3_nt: TGCAGCGCTGGGACTAGCGGGGGTATGAATGAGCAGTTCTTC

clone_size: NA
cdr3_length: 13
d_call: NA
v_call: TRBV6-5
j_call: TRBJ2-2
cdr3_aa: CASNPGATGELFF
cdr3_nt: TGTGCCAGCAACCCAGGGGCCACCGGGGAGCTGTTTTTT

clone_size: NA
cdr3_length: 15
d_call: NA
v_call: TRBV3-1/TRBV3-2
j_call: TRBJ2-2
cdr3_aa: CASSGEVVNTGELFF
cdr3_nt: TGTGCCAGCTCGGGAGAGGTTGTGAACACCGGGGAGCTGTTTTTT

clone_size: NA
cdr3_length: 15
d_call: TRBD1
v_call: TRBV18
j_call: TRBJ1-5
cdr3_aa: CASSPPGTVNQPQHF
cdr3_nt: TGTGCCAGCTCACCTCCCGGGACAGTCAATCAGCCCCAGCATTTT

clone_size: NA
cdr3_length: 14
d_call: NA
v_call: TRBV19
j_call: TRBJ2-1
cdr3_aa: CASGQSFSYNEQFF
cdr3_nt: TGTGCCAGTGGGCAGAGCTTCTCCTACAATGAGCAGTTCTTC

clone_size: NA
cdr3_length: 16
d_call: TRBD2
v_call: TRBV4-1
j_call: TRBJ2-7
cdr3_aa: CASSPTSGGSSYEQYF
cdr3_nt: TGCGCCAGCAGCCCTACTAGCGGGGGGTCCTCCTACGAGCAGTACTTC

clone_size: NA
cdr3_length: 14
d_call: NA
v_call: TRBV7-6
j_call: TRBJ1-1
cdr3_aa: CASSLGGPNTEAFF
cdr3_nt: TGTGCCAGCAGCTTAGGGGGCCCGAACACTGAAGCTTTCTTT

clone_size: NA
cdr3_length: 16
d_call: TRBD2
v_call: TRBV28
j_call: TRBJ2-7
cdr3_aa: CASSLSGTSGDYEQYF
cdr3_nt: TGTGCCAGCAGTCTCTCCGGGACTAGTGGCGACTACGAGCAGTACTTC

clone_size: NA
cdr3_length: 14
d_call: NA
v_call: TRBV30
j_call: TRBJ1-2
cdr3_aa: CAWRPSRRGGDYTF
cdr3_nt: TGTGCCTGGAGACCCAGTCGACGGGGCGGGGACTACACCTTC